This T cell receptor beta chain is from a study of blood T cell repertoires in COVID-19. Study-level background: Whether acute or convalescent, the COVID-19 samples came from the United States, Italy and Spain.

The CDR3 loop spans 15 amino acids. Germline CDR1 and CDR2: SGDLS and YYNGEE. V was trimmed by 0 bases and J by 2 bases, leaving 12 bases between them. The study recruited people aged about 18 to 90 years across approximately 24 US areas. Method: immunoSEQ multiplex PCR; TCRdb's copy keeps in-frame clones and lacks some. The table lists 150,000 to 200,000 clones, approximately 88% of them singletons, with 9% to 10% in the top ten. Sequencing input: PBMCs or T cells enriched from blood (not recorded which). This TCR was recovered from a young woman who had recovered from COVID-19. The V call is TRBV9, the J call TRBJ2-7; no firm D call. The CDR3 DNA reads TGTGCCAGCAGCGTAGAAGGAGTACCTACCTACGAGCAGTACTTC. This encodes CASSVEGVPTYEQYF.